These 14 T cell receptor beta chains originate from one sample sequenced in a study of cytomegalovirus exposure and HLA in healthy donors. In the PCR, 60 Vbeta and 13 Jbeta primers were used. Sequencing used immunoSEQ multiplex PCR; TCRdb keeps in-frame clones, though not all of them. The sample table sets out some 84,000 clones. Input material: PBMCs. The receptors stem from a man between 45 and 60 years old in good health and CMV-seronegative.

Note on this clone: Other DNA variants within this sample encode the same CDR3. This chain connects TRBV30 to TRBJ1-3; 7 nucleotides align to TRBD1. V shed 0 bases, J shed 3 bases, and the junction held 5 bases outside the gene matches. CDR1 is GTSNPN and CDR2 is SVGIG in the germline V gene (reference sequence). This CDR3 has 15 residues. The CDR3 protein is CAWSVARGSGNTIYF. In nucleotides, the CDR3 is TGTGCCTGGAGTGTAGCCAGGGGGAGTGGAAACACCATATATTTT. Drawing the rest from reference TRBV30 and TRBJ1-3, the complete variable domain is SQTIHQWPATLVQPVGSPLSLECTVEGTSNPNLYWYRQAAGRGLQLLFYSVGIGQISSEVPQNLSASRPQDRQFILSSKKLLLSDSGFYLCAWSVARGSGNTIYFGEGSWLTVV.

The chain uses TRBV5-1 and TRBJ2-7; D is perhaps TRBD1 (6 bases). Trimming stripped 3 bases from V and 4 bases from J, with 11 bases between. Germline CDR1 reads SGHRS; CDR2 reads YFSETQ. CDR3 length equals 13 residues. This CDR3 is CASSSGTFYEQYF. The CDR3 DNA reads TGCGCCAGCAGCTCCGGGACATTTTACGAGCAGTACTTC.

This chain joins TRBV19 and TRBJ2-2; D may be TRBD1 (5 bases). The CDR3 is made up of 14 amino acids. Germline CDR1 and CDR2: LNHDA and SQIVND (reference sequence). V was cut by 4 bases and J by 6 bases, with 12 bases left in between. CDR3 DNA: TGTGCCAGTAGTACAGGACAATCTCCCGGGGAGCTGTTTTTT. Translation gives CASSTGQSPGELFF.

The chain joins TRBV2 to TRBJ2-3, with D perhaps matching TRBD1 (5 bases). Germline-derived CDR1 and CDR2 are SNHLY and FYNNEI. The CDR3 covers 14 residues. The germline V and J ends were trimmed by 4 bases and 3 bases, with 11 bases remaining between them. CDR3 residues: CASSGQGWTDTQYF. The CDR3 DNA sequence: TGTGCCAGCAGTGGGCAGGGTTGGACAGATACGCAGTATTTT. Full variable domain (missing parts from reference TRBV2 and TRBJ2-3): EPEVTQTPSHQVTQMGQEVILRCVPISNHLYFYWYRQILGQKVEFLVSFYNNEISEKSEIFDDQFSVERPDGSNFTLKIRSTKLEDSAMYFCASSGQGWTDTQYFGPGTRLTVL.

The chain combines TRBV29-1 with TRBJ2-6, with 10 bases aligning to TRBD1. The CDR3 is 20 amino acids. Germline V gives CDR1 SQVTM, CDR2 ANQGSEA. The ends lost 1 base at V and 1 base at J; junction bases unmatched: 13. CDR3 amino acids: CSVEAGTGEWYRSGANVLTF. CDR3 nucleotide sequence: TGCAGCGTTGAAGCCGGGACAGGGGAATGGTACCGATCTGGGGCCAACGTCCTGACTTTC.

The chain links TRBV7-3 to TRBJ2-3, with TRBD1 as a possible D gene (5 bases). The germline V gene encodes CDR1 SGHTA and CDR2 FQGTGA. Deletions cut 4 bases from V and 8 bases from J, with 7 bases between. The CDR3 length is 11 residues. The chain's CDR3 is CASSSQGTQYF. DNA for the CDR3: TGTGCCAGCAGCTCGCAGGGTACGCAGTATTTT. Based on the CDR3 plus reference TRBV7-3 and TRBJ2-3, the full variable domain is GAGVSQTPSNKVTEKGKYVELRCDPISGHTALYWYRQSLGQGPEFLIYFQGTGAADDSGLPNDRFFAVRPEGSVSTLKIQRTERGDSAVYLCASSSQGTQYFGPGTRLTVL.

V usage is TRBV29-1 and J usage is TRBJ1-1, with D hard to call. Trimming stripped 5 bases from V and 1 base from J, with 14 bases between. CDR3 length equals 14 residues. The germline V gene encodes CDR1 SQVTM and CDR2 ANQGSEA. In nucleotides, the CDR3 is TGCAGCGTTTTATACCGGGAGAAGAACACTGAAGCTTTCTTT. Translating gives CSVLYREKNTEAFF. Full variable domain (outside the CDR3, taken from reference TRBV29-1 and TRBJ1-1): SAVISQKPSRDICQRGTSLTIQCQVDSQVTMMFWYRQQPGQSLTLIATANQGSEATYESGFVIDKFPISRPNLTFSTLTVSNMSPEDSSIYLCSVLYREKNTEAFFGQGTRLTVV.

The chain recombines TRBV5-8 with TRBJ2-5, with TRBD2 matching over 11 bases. The J segment lost 5 bases and the V segment lost 7 bases, leaving 4 bases of the junction unmatched. CDR3 length: 13 residues. The germline V gene has CDR1 SGHTS and CDR2 YDEGEE. The CDR3 DNA follows: TGTGCCAGCGGATGGACTAGCGGGGAGACCCAGTACTTC. This gives the protein CASGWTSGETQYF.

The chain carries TRBV7-3 and TRBJ2-3; 9 bases are a match to TRBD2. CDR3 length equals 16 residues. V was clipped by 5 bases and J by 1 base; unmatched bases: 7. CDR1 and CDR2 (germline): SGHTA, FQGTGA. CDR3 in amino acids: CASSPVAGAGTDTQYF. The CDR3, as DNA: TGTGCCAGCAGCCCGGTAGCGGGGGCAGGCACAGATACGCAGTATTTT.

The CDR3 spells CASSRGDGNNYGYTF. The CDR3 DNA sequence: TGTGCCAGCAGTCGCGGGGATGGGAATAACTATGGCTACACCTTC. The chain employs TRBV6-4 and TRBJ1-2; no clear D gene. Germline CDR1 reads MRHNA; CDR2 reads SNTAGT. The CDR3 runs to 15 residues. Trimming shortened V by 5 bases and J by 1 base, and 14 bases separated the two germline ends.

The chain is built from TRBV6-5 and TRBJ2-7; 8 nucleotides line up with TRBD1. This CDR3 contains 14 residues. The V gene's germline CDR1 is MNHEY and CDR2 SVGAGI. After removal of 7 bases from V and 4 bases from J, the junction contained 9 bases not matched to a gene. The CDR3 nucleotides read TGTGCCAGCACCGCCGGACAGGGCTTATACGAGCAGTACTTC. Translating gives CASTAGQGLYEQYF.

The chain links TRBV18 to TRBJ1-6; the match to TRBD1 covers 8 bases. The CDR3 totals 14 residues. With V trimmed by 2 bases and J by 8 bases, 2 bases remained unmatched. Germline V gene sequence: CDR1 KGHSH, CDR2 LQKENI. CDR3: CASSPNRGDSPLHF. The CDR3, as DNA: TGTGCCAGCTCACCAAACAGGGGGGATTCACCCCTCCACTTT.

The chain employs TRBV4-1 and TRBJ1-5; 7 bases line up with TRBD1. The CDR3 runs 15 residues. The germline V gene has CDR1 MGHRA and CDR2 YSYEKL. Unmatched junction bases numbered 5, after V lost 4 bases and J lost 2 bases. The CDR3 sequence is CASSRGQVGNQPQHF. CDR3 in DNA: TGCGCCAGCAGCCGTGGACAGGTGGGCAATCAGCCCCAGCATTTT.

This chain uses TRBV10-3 with TRBJ2-2; no firm D call. V was pared by 11 bases and J by 5 bases, with 15 bases between. The CDR3 sequence is 13 residues long. The germline CDR1 and CDR2 sequences are ENHRY and SYGVKD. DNA of the CDR3: TGTGCCGCCCGCCTGGGCGTAACCGGGGAGCTGTTTTTT. Protein sequence: CAARLGVTGELFF.